Listed below are T cell receptor beta chains from one sample, sequenced in a study of molecular identifiers for immune sequencing clone quantification. TCRdb reprocessed the PCR reads via MiXCR and lists one record per CDR3 protein. Of around 480,000 distinct CDR3 sequences listed, over 20% are singletons. Material for sequencing was naive CD8+ T cells from blood, with Jurkat cell RNA spiked in. The receptors derive from a human donor in good health. Some libraries in this study had Jurkat cell RNA spiked in. CDR3s include the opening cysteine and the closing phenylalanine or tryptophan. Fields, in order: CDR3 length, V gene, J gene, D gene, clone size, CDR3 protein, CDR3 DNA. The D gene is left open where the match is weak. Size tells how often a clone was seen (once, few, many) or the class of an expanded clone, and some rows leave it out.

>14|TRBV25-1|TRBJ2-4|.|many
CASTDSLAKNIQYF
TGTGCCAGCACTGACTCCCTAGCCAAAAACATTCAGTACTTC
>16|TRBV7-2|TRBJ2-3|TRBD2|.
CASSLILAGVTDTQYF
TGTGCCAGCAGCTTAATACTAGCGGGAGTCACAGACACGCAGTATTTT
>14|TRBV7-6|TRBJ2-7|TRBD1|few
CASSSGQGYPEQYF
TGTGCCAGCAGCTCGGGACAGGGTTATCCCGAGCAGTACTTC
>14|TRBV20-1|TRBJ2-1|TRBD2|few
CSAPPSGSINEQFF
TGCAGTGCCCCACCCAGCGGGAGCATCAATGAGCAGTTCTTC
>17|TRBV27|TRBJ2-6|TRBD1|many
CASSRTGGASGANVLTF
TGTGCCAGCAGCCGGACAGGGGGCGCATCTGGGGCCAACGTCCTGACTTTC
>17|TRBV2|TRBJ2-1|TRBD2|few
CASSEAGRTSGGNEQFF
TGTGCCAGCAGTGAAGCCGGAAGAACTAGCGGGGGAAATGAGCAGTTCTTC
>16|TRBV4-1|TRBJ2-3|.|few
CASSQGYSISTDTQYF
TGCGCCAGCAGCCAAGGGTACAGTATCAGCACAGATACGCAGTATTTT
>13|TRBV6-2/TRBV6-3|TRBJ1-1|TRBD1|once
CASSLRMDRAAFF
TGTGCCAGCAGCCTACGGATGGACAGGGCAGCTTTCTTT
>14|TRBV5-4|TRBJ2-5|.|many
CASSVSENEETQYF
TGTGCCAGCAGCGTAAGCGAAAACGAAGAGACCCAGTACTTC
>13|TRBV6-2/TRBV6-3|TRBJ2-7|.|many
CASSYSLNYEQYF
TGTGCCAGCAGTTACTCACTGAACTACGAGCAGTACTTC
>11|TRBV11-2|TRBJ2-1|.|.
CARSPASEQFF
TGTGCCCGCAGCCCGGCGAGTGAGCAGTTCTTC
>17|TRBV4-3|TRBJ2-3|TRBD2|many
CASSQELIGLGEDTQYF
TGCGCCAGCAGCCAAGAACTTATAGGACTAGGAGAAGATACGCAGTATTTT
>19|TRBV28|TRBJ1-4|TRBD1|.
CASSLPGQGGVATNEKLFF
TGTGCCAGCAGTCTCCCGGGACAGGGCGGGGTAGCAACTAATGAAAAACTGTTTTTT
>18|TRBV11-2|TRBJ2-1|TRBD2|.
CASSFPFSAGETRNEQFF
TGTGCCAGCAGCTTTCCTTTCTCGGCGGGAGAGACAAGGAATGAGCAGTTCTTC
>12|TRBV19|TRBJ2-7|TRBD1|.
CATRQGATEQYF
TGTGCCACAAGACAGGGGGCGACCGAGCAGTACTTC
>14|TRBV4-3|TRBJ2-7|.|many
CASSQVLGVYEQYF
TGCGCCAGCAGCCAAGTGCTGGGGGTCTACGAGCAGTACTTC
>15|TRBV4-3|TRBJ1-5|TRBD1|many
CASSPGTATLGTQHF
TGCGCCAGCAGCCCCGGGACAGCTACCCTGGGGACCCAGCATTTT
>15|TRBV7-3|TRBJ2-1|TRBD2|few
CASSFLAGSYNEQFF
TGTGCCAGCAGCTTTCTAGCGGGCTCCTACAATGAGCAGTTCTTC
>15|TRBV5-5|TRBJ2-3|.|.
CASSSFGEFTDTQYF
TGTGCCAGCAGCTCTTTTGGGGAGTTCACAGATACGCAGTATTTT
>16|TRBV6-6|TRBJ2-1|TRBD2|few
CASSYVASGTSNEQFF
TGTGCCAGCAGTTACGTGGCTAGCGGGACCTCCAATGAGCAGTTCTTC
>15|TRBV30|TRBJ1-5|.|few
CAWAFPPGVGQPQHF
TGTGCCTGGGCTTTCCCTCCAGGGGTGGGTCAGCCCCAGCATTTT
>16|TRBV5-1|TRBJ2-1|.|many
CASSLLPGLSYNEQFF
TGCGCCAGCAGCCTTCTCCCGGGACTCTCCTACAATGAGCAGTTCTTC
>14|TRBV4-1|TRBJ2-7|TRBD1|many
CASSQPGQGVEQYF
TGCGCCAGCAGCCAACCGGGACAGGGGGTCGAGCAGTACTTC
>17|TRBV6-1|TRBJ2-7|TRBD2|few
CASSEGLAGVTSYEQYF
TGTGCCAGCAGTGAAGGACTAGCGGGAGTTACCTCCTACGAGCAGTACTTC
>15|TRBV19|TRBJ1-2|.|.
CASSLTAYTNYGCTF
TGTGCCAGTAGCCTCACAGCATACACGAACTATGGCTGCACCTTC
>15|TRBV7-9|TRBJ2-7|.|few
CASSPPAASVYEQYF
TGTGCCAGCAGCCCCCCGGCGGCTAGCGTTTACGAGCAGTACTTC